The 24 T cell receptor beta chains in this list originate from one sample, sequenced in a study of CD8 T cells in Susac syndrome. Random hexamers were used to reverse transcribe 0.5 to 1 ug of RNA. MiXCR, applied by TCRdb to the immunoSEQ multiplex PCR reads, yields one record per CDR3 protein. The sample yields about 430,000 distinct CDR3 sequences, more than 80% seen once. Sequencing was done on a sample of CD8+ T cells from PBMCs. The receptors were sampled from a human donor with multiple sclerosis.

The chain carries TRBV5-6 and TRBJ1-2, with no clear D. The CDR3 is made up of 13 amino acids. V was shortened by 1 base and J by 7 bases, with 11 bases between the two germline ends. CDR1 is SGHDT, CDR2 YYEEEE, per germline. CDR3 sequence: CASSLSSFGGYTF. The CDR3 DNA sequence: TGTGCCAGCAGCTTGAGTAGCTTTGGTGGCTACACCTTC.

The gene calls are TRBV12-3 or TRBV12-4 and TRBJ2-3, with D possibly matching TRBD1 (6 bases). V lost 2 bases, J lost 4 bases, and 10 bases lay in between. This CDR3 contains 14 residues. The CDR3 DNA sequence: TGTGCCAGCAGTTTATCAGGGGTGGCAGATACGCAGTATTTT. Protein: CASSLSGVADTQYF.

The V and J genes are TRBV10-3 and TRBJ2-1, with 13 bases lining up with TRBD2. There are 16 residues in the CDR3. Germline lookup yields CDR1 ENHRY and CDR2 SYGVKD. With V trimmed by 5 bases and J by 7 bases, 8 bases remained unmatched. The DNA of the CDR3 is TGTGCCATCAGTTTTACTAGCGGGAGGGTAAGGAATGAGCAGTTCTTC. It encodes CAISFTSGRVRNEQFF.

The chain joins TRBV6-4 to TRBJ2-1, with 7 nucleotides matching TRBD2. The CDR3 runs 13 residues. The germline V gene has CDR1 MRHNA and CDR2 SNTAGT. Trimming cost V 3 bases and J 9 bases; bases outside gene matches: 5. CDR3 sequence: CASSEGGVGEQFF. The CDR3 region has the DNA TGTGCCAGCAGTGAGGGAGGGGTGGGTGAGCAGTTCTTC.

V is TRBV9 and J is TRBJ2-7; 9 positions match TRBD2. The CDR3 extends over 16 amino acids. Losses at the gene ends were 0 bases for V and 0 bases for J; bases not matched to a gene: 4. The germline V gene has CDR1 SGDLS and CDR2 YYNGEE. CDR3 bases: TGTGCCAGCAGCGTAGGGCTAGCGGGGAGCTCCTACGAGCAGTACTTC. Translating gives CASSVGLAGSSYEQYF.

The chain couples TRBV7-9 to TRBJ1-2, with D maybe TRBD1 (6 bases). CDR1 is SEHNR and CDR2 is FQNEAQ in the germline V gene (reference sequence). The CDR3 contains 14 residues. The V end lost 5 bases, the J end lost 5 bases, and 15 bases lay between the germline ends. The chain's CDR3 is CASSRPGGTYGYTF. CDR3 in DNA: TGTGCCAGCAGCCGACCGGGAGGGACATATGGCTACACCTTC. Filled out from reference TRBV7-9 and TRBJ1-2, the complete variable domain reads DTGVSQNPRHKITKRGQNVTFRCDPISEHNRLYWYRQTLGQGPEFLTYFQNEAQLEKSRLLSDRFSAERPKGSFSTLEIQRTEQGDSAMYLCASSRPGGTYGYTFGSGTRLTVV.

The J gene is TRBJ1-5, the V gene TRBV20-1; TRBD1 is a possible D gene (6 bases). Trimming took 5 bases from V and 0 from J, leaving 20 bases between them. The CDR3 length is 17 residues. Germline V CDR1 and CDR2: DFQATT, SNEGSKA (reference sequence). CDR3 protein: CSAGEGQSLYSNQPQHF. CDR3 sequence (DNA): TGCAGTGCTGGCGAAGGACAGAGTCTTTATAGCAATCAGCCCCAGCATTTT.

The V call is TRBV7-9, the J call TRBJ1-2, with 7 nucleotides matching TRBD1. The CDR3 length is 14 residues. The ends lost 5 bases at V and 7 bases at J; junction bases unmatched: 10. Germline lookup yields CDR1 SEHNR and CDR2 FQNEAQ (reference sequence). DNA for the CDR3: TGTGCCAGCAGCCGCCAGAACAGGGGAGGTGGCTACACCTTC. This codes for CASSRQNRGGGYTF.

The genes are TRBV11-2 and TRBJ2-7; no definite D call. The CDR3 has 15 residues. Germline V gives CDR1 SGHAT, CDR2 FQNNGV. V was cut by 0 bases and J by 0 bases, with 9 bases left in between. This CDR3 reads CASSLDWAASYEQYF. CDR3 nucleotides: TGTGCCAGCAGCTTAGACTGGGCAGCCTCCTACGAGCAGTACTTC. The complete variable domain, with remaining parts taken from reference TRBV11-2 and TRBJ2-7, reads EAGVAQSPRYKIIEKRQSVAFWCNPISGHATLYWYQQILGQGPKLLIQFQNNGVVDDSQLPKDRFSAERLKGVDSTLKIQPAKLEDSAVYLCASSLDWAASYEQYFGPGTRLTVT.

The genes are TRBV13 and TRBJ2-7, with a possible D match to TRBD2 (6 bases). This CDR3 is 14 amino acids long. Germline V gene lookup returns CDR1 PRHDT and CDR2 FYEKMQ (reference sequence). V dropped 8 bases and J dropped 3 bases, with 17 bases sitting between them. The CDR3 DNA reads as TGTGCCAGCTCCATGGGCGGGAACGACTACGAGCAGTACTTC. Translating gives CASSMGGNDYEQYF.

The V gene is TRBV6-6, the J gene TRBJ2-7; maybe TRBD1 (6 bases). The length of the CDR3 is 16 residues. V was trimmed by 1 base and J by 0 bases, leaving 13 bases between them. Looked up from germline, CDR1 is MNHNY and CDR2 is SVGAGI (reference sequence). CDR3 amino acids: CASSYWETGPSYEQYF. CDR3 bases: TGTGCCAGCAGTTACTGGGAGACAGGACCCTCCTACGAGCAGTACTTC.

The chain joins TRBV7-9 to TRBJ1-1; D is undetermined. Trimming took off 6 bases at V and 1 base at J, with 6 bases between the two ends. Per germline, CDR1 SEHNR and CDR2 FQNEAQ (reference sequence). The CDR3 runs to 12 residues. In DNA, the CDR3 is TGTGCCAGCAGACCGGAGAACACTGAAGCTTTCTTT. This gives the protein CASRPENTEAFF.

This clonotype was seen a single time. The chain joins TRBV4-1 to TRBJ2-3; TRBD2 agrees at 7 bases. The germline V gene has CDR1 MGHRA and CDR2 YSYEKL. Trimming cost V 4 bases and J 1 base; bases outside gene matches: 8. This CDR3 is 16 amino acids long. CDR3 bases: TGCGCCAGCAGCCCCGCTAGCGGAGAAGGCACAGATACGCAGTATTTT. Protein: CASSPASGEGTDTQYF.

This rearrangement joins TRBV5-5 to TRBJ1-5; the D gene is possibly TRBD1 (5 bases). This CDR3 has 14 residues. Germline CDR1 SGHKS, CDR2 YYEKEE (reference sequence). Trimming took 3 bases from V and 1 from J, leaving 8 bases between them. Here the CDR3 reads CASSWDGSNQPQHF. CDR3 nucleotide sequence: TGTGCCAGCAGCTGGGACGGCAGCAATCAGCCCCAGCATTTT.

The DNA of the CDR3 is TGTGCCAGCAGCGCCCGGGACAGGAACCCCCCTGAAGCTTTCTTT. Translation: CASSARDRNPPEAFF. The chain recombines TRBV11-3 with TRBJ1-1; 8 nucleotides align to TRBD1. Germline V gene lookup returns CDR1 SGHNT and CDR2 YENEEA. The junction had 11 bases not matched to a gene; V was cut back by 5 bases and J by 6 bases. The CDR3 is 15 residues long.

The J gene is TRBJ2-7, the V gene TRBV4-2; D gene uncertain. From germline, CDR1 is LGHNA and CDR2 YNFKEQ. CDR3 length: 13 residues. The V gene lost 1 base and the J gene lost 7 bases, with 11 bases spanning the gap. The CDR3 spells CASSQGVSAEQYF. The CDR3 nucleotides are TGTGCCAGCAGCCAAGGGGTCTCAGCTGAGCAGTACTTC.

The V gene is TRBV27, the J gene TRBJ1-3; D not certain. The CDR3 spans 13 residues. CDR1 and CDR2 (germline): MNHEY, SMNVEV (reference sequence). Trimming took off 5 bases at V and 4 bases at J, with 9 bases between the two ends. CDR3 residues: CASSLNLGNTIYF. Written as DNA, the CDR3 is TGTGCCAGCAGTCTAAACCTGGGAAACACCATATATTTT.

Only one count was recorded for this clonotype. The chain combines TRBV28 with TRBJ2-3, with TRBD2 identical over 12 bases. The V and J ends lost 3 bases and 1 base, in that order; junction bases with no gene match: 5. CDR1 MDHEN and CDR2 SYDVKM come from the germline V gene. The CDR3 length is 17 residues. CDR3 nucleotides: TGTGCCAGCAGTTTTGGGGGACTAGCGGGTGGCACAGATACGCAGTATTTT. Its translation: CASSFGGLAGGTDTQYF.

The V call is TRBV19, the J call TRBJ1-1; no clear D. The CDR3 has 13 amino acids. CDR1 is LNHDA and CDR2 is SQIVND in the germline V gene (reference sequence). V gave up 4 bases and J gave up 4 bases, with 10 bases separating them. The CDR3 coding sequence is TGTGCCAGTAGTAGCATAATGAGCACTGAAGCTTTCTTT. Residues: CASSSIMSTEAFF.

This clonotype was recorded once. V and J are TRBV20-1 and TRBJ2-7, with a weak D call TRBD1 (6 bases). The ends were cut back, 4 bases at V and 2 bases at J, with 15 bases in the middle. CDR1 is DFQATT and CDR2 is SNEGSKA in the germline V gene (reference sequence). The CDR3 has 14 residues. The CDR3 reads CSAKTGAQPYEQYF. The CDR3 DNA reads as TGCAGTGCTAAGACAGGCGCCCAACCCTACGAGCAGTACTTC.

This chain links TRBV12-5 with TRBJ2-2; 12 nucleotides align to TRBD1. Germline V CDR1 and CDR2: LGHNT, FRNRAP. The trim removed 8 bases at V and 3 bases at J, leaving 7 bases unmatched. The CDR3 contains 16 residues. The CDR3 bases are TGTGCTAGTAGCTTTGGGACAGGGGGCCACACCGGGGAGCTGTTTTTT. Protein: CASSFGTGGHTGELFF.

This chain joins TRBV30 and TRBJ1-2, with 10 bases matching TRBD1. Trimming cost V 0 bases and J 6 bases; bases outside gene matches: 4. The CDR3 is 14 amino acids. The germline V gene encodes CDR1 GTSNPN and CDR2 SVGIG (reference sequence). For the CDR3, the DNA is TGTGCCTGGAGTGTACTCGGGACAGGGGATGGCTACACCTTC. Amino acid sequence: CAWSVLGTGDGYTF.

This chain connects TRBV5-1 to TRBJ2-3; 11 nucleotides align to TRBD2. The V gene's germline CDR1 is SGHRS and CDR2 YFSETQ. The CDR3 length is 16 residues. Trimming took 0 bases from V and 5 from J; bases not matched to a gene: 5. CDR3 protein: CASSLVSGGAVDTQYF. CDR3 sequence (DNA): TGCGCCAGCAGCTTGGTTAGCGGGGGGGCAGTAGATACGCAGTATTTT.

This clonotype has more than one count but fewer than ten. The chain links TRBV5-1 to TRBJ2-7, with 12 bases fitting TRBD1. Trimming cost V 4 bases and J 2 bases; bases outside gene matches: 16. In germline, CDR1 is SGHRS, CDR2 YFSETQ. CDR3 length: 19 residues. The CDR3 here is CASSPILRAGQGATYEQYF. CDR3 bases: TGCGCCAGCAGCCCGATCCTCCGAGCGGGACAGGGGGCCACCTACGAGCAGTACTTC. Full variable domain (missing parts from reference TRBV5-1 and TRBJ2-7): KAGVTQTPRYLIKTRGQQVTLSCSPISGHRSVSWYQQTPGQGLQFLFEYFSETQRNKGNFPGRFSGRQFSNSRSEMNVSTLELGDSALYLCASSPILRAGQGATYEQYFGPGTRLTVT.